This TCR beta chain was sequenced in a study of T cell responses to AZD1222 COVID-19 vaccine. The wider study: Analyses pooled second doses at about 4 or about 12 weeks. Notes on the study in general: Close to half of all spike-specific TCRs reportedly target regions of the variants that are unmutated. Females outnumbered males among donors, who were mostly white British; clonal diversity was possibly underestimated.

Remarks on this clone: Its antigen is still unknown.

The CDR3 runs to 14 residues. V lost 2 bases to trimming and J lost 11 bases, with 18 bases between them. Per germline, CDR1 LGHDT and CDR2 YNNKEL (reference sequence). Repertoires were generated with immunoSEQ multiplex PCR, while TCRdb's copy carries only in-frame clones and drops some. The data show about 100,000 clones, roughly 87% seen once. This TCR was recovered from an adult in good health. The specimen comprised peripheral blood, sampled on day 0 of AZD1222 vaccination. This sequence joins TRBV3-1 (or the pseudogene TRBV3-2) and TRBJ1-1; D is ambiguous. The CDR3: CASSQIVSSQAAFF. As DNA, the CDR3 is TGTGCCAGCAGCCAAATCGTCTCATCGCAGGCCGCTTTCTTT.